This TCR beta chain stems from a study of post-analysis software for immune sequencing data. Regarding the study as a whole: Normalized Chao1 diversity was significantly lower in multiple sclerosis patients than in controls. Roughly 5 TRBV segments, TRBV5-6, TRBV5-1 and TRBV20-1 among them, were found more frequent in patients than controls.

Trimming removed 4 bases at V and 6 bases at J, with 7 bases between. The CDR3 length is 10 residues. Looked up from germline, CDR1 is SQVTM and CDR2 is ANQGSEA. cDNA libraries for TCR beta contained unique molecular identifiers. MiXCR, run by TCRdb on the PCR reads, gives a single entry per CDR3 protein. The sample lists 750,000 to 950,000 distinct CDR3 sequences, 53% occurring once. This clonotype was observed a few times. Its antigen is still unknown. This sequence originates from a girl between 5 and 17 years old with multiple sclerosis. The chain couples TRBV29-1 to TRBJ2-7; no firm D call. The sequenced material came from blood. The CDR3 here is CSVVGGEQYF. In DNA form, the CDR3 reads TGCAGCGTTGTCGGTGGCGAGCAGTACTTC.